A few counts support the clone carrying this T cell receptor (beta chain). Its antigen remains unknown. CDR1 SGHTA and CDR2 FQGNSA come from the germline V gene. The CDR3 covers 17 residues. Trimming removed 1 base from V and 5 bases from J, with 21 bases in between. Produced via immunoSEQ multiplex PCR; TCRdb's table is partial and in-frame only. The sample shows tens of thousands of clones, 87% of them seen only once. These data are taken from a study of OX40 agonist ivuxolimab in advanced cancers. About the research overall: At 0.01 to 10 mg/kg, ivuxolimab was administered intravenously to patients every 2 weeks.

Study-level findings and limits: Partly responding patients at 0.1-3.0 mg/kg showed some of the smallest clonal expansion.

The timepoints at which blood was sampled were baseline, cycle 4 day 1, and cycle 7 day 1. This sequence was found in an adult with an advanced solid tumor such as melanoma, head and neck, liver or kidney cancer. Here the sequenced sample was CD4+ or CD8+ T cells sorted from blood, taken in a trial of the OX40 agonist ivuxolimab. The V call is TRBV7-2, the J call TRBJ2-7; weak D call: TRBD2 (6 bases). The CDR3 DNA sequence: TGTGCCAGCAGCTTAGTCAGGAGGGGCCTCCCGCAAAACGAGCAGTACTTC. Translating gives CASSLVRRGLPQNEQYF.